Below, 8 T cell receptor delta chains from the same sample are listed, as sequenced in a study of Vγ9Vδ2 T cells in congenital toxoplasmosis. A single-tube template-switch cDNA reaction was primed with TRGC- and TRDC-specific primers. The TRGC primer was designed to bind both TRGC1 and TRGC2 constant genes. TCRdb reanalysed the reads via CATT. The sample consists of some 1,000 delta-chain clones, 15% to 20% of them appearing once. The material sequenced was gamma-delta T cells from blood. These receptors originate from a child younger than 10 born to a mother with Toxoplasma gondii infection during pregnancy, either congenitally infected or uninfected (not recorded which).

A few counts support this clone. No DNA is shown, since the ends of the CDR3 on it are uncertain; the CDR3 is the one TCRdb lists. The chain carries TRAV29/DV5 and TRDJ1; the table's D gene call, TRDD3, was not cross checked with the DNA. The V gene's germline CDR1 is NSMFDY and CDR2 ISSIKDK. The CDR3 contains 22 residues when both ends are counted. CDR3 loop: CSVLLCSKRESAFPGGTDKLIF.

By proportion, this clone is large. The chain carries TRDV2 and TRDJ3, with D tentatively TRDD3 (6 bases). Between the trimmed V and J ends, which lost 0 bases and 0 bases, there was a span of 17 bases. The CDR3 spans 20 residues. The V gene's germline CDR1 is GEAIGNYY and CDR2 EKD. The DNA of the CDR3 is TGTGCCTGTGACACCGTACTGGGAACCCTTAGCTCCTGGGACACCCGACAGATGTTTTTC. Amino acids: CACDTVLGTLSSWDTRQMFF.

Comment on this clone: A read error may be the cause here, since a much bigger clone is one base away. Other nucleotide sequences in the sample specify the same CDR3. This chain joins TRDV2 and TRDJ1; 7 bases map to TRDD3. CDR1 is GEAIGNYY and CDR2 is EKD in the germline V gene. V shed 0 bases, J shed 7 bases, and the junction held 25 bases outside the gene matches. CDR3 size: 20 residues. The CDR3, as DNA: TGTGCCTGTGACACCGTGGGGACTGCCATGAGTACTGGGGCCAGGGGTAAACTCATCTTT. This sequence encodes CACDTVGTAMSTGARGKLIF.

Within the sample, this clone is large. The rearrangement links TRDV1 to TRDJ1; no clear D. V was trimmed by 3 bases and J by 0 bases, leaving 17 bases between them. The CDR3 spans 17 residues. The germline V gene has CDR1 TSWWSYY and CDR2 QGS. CDR3 DNA: TGTGCTCTTGGGGATTATCCCACTAGGCTGTACACCGATAAACTCATCTTT. Translating it yields CALGDYPTRLYTDKLIF.

Only one count was recorded for this clone. Just one base apart from a much larger clone, this may be a read error. The J gene is TRDJ3, the V gene TRDV2; 9 bases agree with TRDD3. The CDR3 runs 20 residues. Trimming took 0 bases from V and 0 from J; bases not matched to a gene: 8. Per the germline V gene, CDR1 is GEAIGNYY and CDR2 is EKD. CDR3 region: CACDTVLGERSSWDTRQMFF. The CDR3 DNA reads TGTGCCTGTGACACCGTACTGGGGGAACGCAGCTCCTGGGACACCCGACAGATGTTTTTC.

In its sample, this clone is large (0.1 to 1%). The genes are TRDV1 and TRDJ1; 12 bases line up with TRDD3. J was trimmed by 0 bases and V by 4 bases; bases with no gene match: 21. Germline values: CDR1 TSWWSYY, CDR2 QGS. The CDR3 sequence is 22 residues long. The CDR3 DNA follows: TGTGCTCTTGGGGTTATCCTTCCGTCCGCCTACTGGGGGATACCCTACACCGATAAACTCATCTTT. Protein sequence: CALGVILPSAYWGIPYTDKLIF.

No V gene call is available, although the J gene is TRDJ2. This CDR3 region has 10 residues. The CDR3 nucleotides are TGTAGTGCTTTGACAGCACAACTCTTCTTT. The encoded protein is CSALTAQLFF.

Concerning this clone itself: The amino acid sequence in TCRdb belongs to a much larger clone and departs from this DNA's translation at residue 3, likely a sequencing read error; the sequence shown is translated from the DNA. J is TRDJ1 and V is TRDV1, with 8 nucleotides matching TRDD2. Germline CDR1 TSWWSYY, CDR2 QGS. The CDR3 sequence is 18 residues long. CDR3: CAIGELPSYSVRTDKLIF. The CDR3 bases are TGTGCTATTGGGGAGCTGCCTTCCTATTCGGTTAGGACCGATAAACTCATCTTT.